One sample yielded the 29 T cell receptor beta chains listed below, sequenced in a study of blood T cell repertoires in COVID-19 (dated by TCRdb to the early 2020s). Receptor amplification or capture employed the immunoSEQ multiplex PCR assay. The source is immuneACCESS, and TCRdb retained only in-frame sequences with V and J called. Part of the clones is not carried over; for the studies checked, unresolved V genes explain less than half of this, and the remainder is unexplained. This sample is represented by 350,000 or so clones; 88% of them were singletons. 1% of the sample belongs to the ten largest clones. The sample taken for sequencing was PBMCs or T cells enriched from blood (not recorded which). These receptors all come from a young woman who had been exposed to COVID-19.

This clone was observed a few times. The chain joins TRBV19 to TRBJ1-6; no clear D gene. Trimming cost V 4 bases and J 10 bases, with 17 bases left between them. CDR1 and CDR2 (germline): LNHDA, SQIVND (reference sequence). This CDR3 is built from 15 residues. The CDR3 DNA is TGTGCCAGTAGTAGATCGGTCGATCCCTTCTCACCCCTCCACTTT. This sequence encodes CASSRSVDPFSPLHF.

The chain uses TRBV11-3 and TRBJ2-5; 7 bases agree with TRBD2. This CDR3 is built from 14 residues. Germline V gene sequence: CDR1 SGHNT, CDR2 YENEEA. With 1 base clipped from V and 3 bases from J, the junction kept 2 bases outside the gene matches. The CDR3 sequence is CASSLGLAEETQYF. CDR3 bases: TGTGCCAGCAGCTTAGGGCTAGCGGAAGAGACCCAGTACTTC.

V usage is TRBV18 and J usage is TRBJ1-2; D might be TRBD1 (5 bases). The CDR3 extends over 14 amino acids. Germline CDR1 is KGHSH and CDR2 is LQKENI. Trimming took 6 bases from V and 1 from J, leaving 12 bases between them. The CDR3 is CASSEGAGNYGYTF. As DNA, the CDR3 is TGTGCCAGCTCCGAAGGGGCAGGTAACTATGGCTACACCTTC.

The genes are TRBV5-4 and TRBJ2-1, with D perhaps TRBD2 (6 bases). Trimming left V 3 bases short and J 8 bases short, with 15 bases between. CDR1 is SGHNT, CDR2 YYREEE, per germline (reference sequence). CDR3 length: 14 residues. In DNA, the CDR3 is TGTGCCAGCAGCTCGGAGGGTGTAGGCCATGAGCAGTTCTTC. Protein product: CASSSEGVGHEQFF.

CDR3 in DNA: TGTGCCACCAGTGACAGACTAGCGGGAGGGAACAATGAGCAGTTCTTC. Amino acid sequence: CATSDRLAGGNNEQFF. This chain connects TRBV24-1 to TRBJ2-1; 14 nucleotides match TRBD2. The ends lost 4 bases at V and 5 bases at J; junction bases unmatched: 3. CDR1 is KGHDR, CDR2 SFDVKD, per germline. This CDR3 spans 16 amino acids.

The chain couples TRBV6-5 to TRBJ2-3; TRBD1 agrees at 8 bases. Per the germline V gene, CDR1 is MNHEY and CDR2 is SVGAGI. V lost 4 bases and J lost 10; bases outside the gene matches: 7. The CDR3 consists of 13 residues. The chain's CDR3 is CASSSRDRRPQYF. The CDR3 DNA is TGTGCCAGCAGTTCCCGGGACAGGAGACCGCAGTATTTT.

The chain has TRBV7-9 and TRBJ2-1; 11 nucleotides align to TRBD1. This CDR3 spans 15 amino acids. Germline-derived CDR1 and CDR2 are SEHNR and FQNEAQ (reference sequence). After removal of 4 bases from V and 6 bases from J, the junction contained 5 bases not matched to a gene. CDR3 bases: TGTGCCAGCAGCTCAGGACAGGGGGCTGCCAATGAGCAGTTCTTC. Translating it yields CASSSGQGAANEQFF.

This chain joins TRBV7-2 and TRBJ2-1, with D possibly being TRBD2 (6 bases). Per germline, CDR1 SGHTA and CDR2 FQGNSA. With 2 bases removed from V and 2 bases from J, the gap between germline ends came to 19 bases. The CDR3 is 18 residues long. CDR3 loop: CASSLRSASAITYNEQFF. The CDR3, as DNA: TGTGCCAGCAGCTTAAGGTCGGCTAGCGCTATCACCTACAATGAGCAGTTCTTC.

The chain is built from TRBV28 and TRBJ2-1; no clear D. Between the trimmed V and J ends, which lost 3 bases and 8 bases, there was a span of 5 bases. Germline CDR1 reads MDHEN; CDR2 reads SYDVKM. The CDR3 spans 11 residues. The DNA for the CDR3 is TGTGCCAGCAGTTTTCTCGATGAGCAGTTCTTC. Amino acids: CASSFLDEQFF.

This clone was picked up one time. The J gene is TRBJ2-3, the V gene TRBV20-1; 7 nucleotides match TRBD2. Per the germline V gene, CDR1 is DFQATT and CDR2 is SNEGSKA (reference sequence). The CDR3 has 16 residues. V lost 3 bases and J lost 6; bases outside the gene matches: 15. In DNA form, the CDR3 reads TGCAGTGCTAGTTGGGGCGGGAGCTTTCCCCCGGATACGCAGTATTTT. Amino acid sequence: CSASWGGSFPPDTQYF.

The J gene is TRBJ2-1, the V gene TRBV27, with D possibly matching TRBD2 (6 bases). The germline gives CDR1 MNHEY, CDR2 SMNVEV (reference sequence). This CDR3 region has 13 residues. V was trimmed by 2 bases and J by 9 bases, leaving 11 bases between them. In nucleotides, the CDR3 is TGTGCCAGCAGTTTAGCGACTAGTTTTGAGCAGTTCTTC. It translates to CASSLATSFEQFF.

V and J are TRBV19 and TRBJ1-4; D is uncertain. This CDR3 has 14 amino acids. V lost 1 base and J 7 bases, leaving 10 bases between the germline ends. Germline V gene data show CDR1 as LNHDA and CDR2 as SQIVND (reference sequence). The CDR3 DNA follows: TGTGCCAGTAGTATAGGTCCCTCGAGTGAAAAACTGTTTTTT. This encodes CASSIGPSSEKLFF.

The chain carries TRBV19 and TRBJ2-2, with 7 bases lining up with TRBD2. The CDR3 totals 14 residues. In germline, CDR1 is LNHDA, CDR2 SQIVND (reference sequence). The junction had 7 bases not matched to a gene; V was cut back by 7 bases and J by 5 bases. Here the CDR3 reads CASIRTRGTGELFF. In nucleotides, the CDR3 is TGTGCCAGTATCCGGACTAGGGGTACCGGGGAGCTGTTTTTT. The full variable domain, its missing parts supplied by reference TRBV19 and TRBJ2-2, is DGGITQSPKYLFRKEGQNVTLSCEQNLNHDAMYWYRQDPGQGLRLIYYSQIVNDFQKGDIAEGYSVSREKKESFPLTVTSAQKNPTAFYLCASIRTRGTGELFFGEGSRLTVL.

This clone was recorded a few times. The J gene is TRBJ2-7, the V gene TRBV6-1; 10 bases align to TRBD1. V gave up 1 base and J gave up 7 bases; unmatched junction bases: 10. The CDR3 is 16 residues long. The germline V gene has CDR1 MNHNS and CDR2 SASEGT. The CDR3, as DNA: TGTGCCAGCAGTGAAGTTTTAGGGACAGGGGACCTGGAGCAGTACTTC. It codes for CASSEVLGTGDLEQYF.

The J gene is TRBJ2-1, the V gene TRBV6-5; TRBD2 is a possible D gene (5 bases). The CDR3 runs to 15 residues. Germline V gene lookup returns CDR1 MNHEY and CDR2 SVGAGI. Trimming stripped 5 bases from V and 8 bases from J, with 19 bases between. The chain's CDR3 is CASSNPMSGRDEQFF. The CDR3 DNA is TGTGCCAGCAGTAACCCAATGTCGGGAAGGGATGAGCAGTTCTTC.

The chain recombines TRBV7-9 with TRBJ1-1; a possible D gene is TRBD1 (6 bases). V lost 5 bases and J lost 2, with 12 bases in between. CDR1 is SEHNR and CDR2 is FQNEAQ in the germline V gene (reference sequence). This CDR3 is 14 amino acids long. For the CDR3, the DNA is TGTGCCAGCAGCCCAATGACAGGAAACACTGAAGCTTTCTTT. This translates into CASSPMTGNTEAFF.

This clone has a handful of counts. This sequence joins TRBV15 and TRBJ1-6; 9 bases are shared with TRBD1. Germline V gene lookup returns CDR1 LNHNV and CDR2 YYDKDF (reference sequence). V lost 3 bases, J lost 7 bases, and 4 bases stayed unmatched. The CDR3 consists of 15 residues. The CDR3 DNA is TGTGCCACCAGCAGCGGGGACAGGGCAAATTCACCCCTCCACTTT. It yields the protein CATSSGDRANSPLHF.

The gene calls are TRBV18 and TRBJ2-5; unclear D gene. V was clipped by 3 bases and J by 5 bases, with 7 bases between them. The CDR3 is 12 residues long. Germline loops: CDR1 KGHSH, CDR2 LQKENI. CDR3: CASSPTDETQYF. The CDR3 bases are TGTGCCAGCTCACCCACAGATGAGACCCAGTACTTC. Complete variable domain (other parts from reference TRBV18 and TRBJ2-5): NAGVMQNPRHLVRRRGQEARLRCSPMKGHSHVYWYRQLPEEGLKFMVYLQKENIIDESGMPKERFSAEFPKEGPSILRIQQVVRGDSAAYFCASSPTDETQYFGPGTRLLVL.

The chain is built from TRBV5-8 and TRBJ2-7, with 12 bases lining up with TRBD2. Germline loops: CDR1 SGHTS, CDR2 YDEGEE. CDR3 length: 15 amino acids. Losses at the gene ends were 4 bases for V and 2 bases for J; bases not matched to a gene: 4. This CDR3 is CASSRRTSGTYEQYF. The DNA of the CDR3 is TGTGCCAGCAGCAGACGGACTAGCGGGACCTACGAGCAGTACTTC.

This clone has only one observation. V gene TRBV11-3 combines with J gene TRBJ1-6; D is unclear. The CDR3 spans 15 residues. Germline CDR1 is SGHNT and CDR2 is YENEEA. V was pared by 2 bases and J by 4 bases, with 9 bases between. The CDR3 DNA follows: TGTGCCAGCAGCTTAATCCCAGGTTATAATTCACCCCTCCACTTT. It is translated as CASSLIPGYNSPLHF. Based on the CDR3 plus reference TRBV11-3 and TRBJ1-6, the full variable domain is EAGVVQSPRYKIIEKKQPVAFWCNPISGHNTLYWYLQNLGQGPELLIRYENEEAVDDSQLPKDRFSAERLKGVDSTLKIQPAELGDSAVYLCASSLIPGYNSPLHFGNGTRLTVT.

The J gene is TRBJ2-1, the V gene TRBV28; TRBD2 is a possible D gene (5 bases). V lost 6 bases and J lost 2, with 23 bases in between. Germline CDR1 MDHEN, CDR2 SYDVKM. This CDR3 region has 18 residues. The CDR3 bases are TGTGCCAGCAGCCAGACTAAATACTCCCAGCGGACCTACAATGAGCAGTTCTTC. It codes for CASSQTKYSQRTYNEQFF.

This chain connects TRBV7-3 to TRBJ2-1; 7 bases line up with TRBD2. This CDR3 spans 14 amino acids. Per the germline V gene, CDR1 is SGHTA and CDR2 is FQGTGA. V was pared by 2 bases and J by 8 bases, with 6 bases of the junction left unmatched. The CDR3 region is CASSLRASGHEQFF. DNA for the CDR3: TGTGCCAGCAGCTTACGAGCTAGCGGCCATGAGCAGTTCTTC.

V and J are TRBV28 and TRBJ1-2; tentative D call: TRBD1 (6 bases). The CDR3 contains 12 residues. Trimming pared 8 bases from V and 1 base from J, leaving 8 bases between. Germline V gene sequence: CDR1 MDHEN, CDR2 SYDVKM. CDR3 protein: CASEGVNYGYTF. The CDR3 DNA is TGTGCCAGCGAGGGGGTTAACTATGGCTACACCTTC.

The rearrangement links TRBV18 to TRBJ1-1, with D unresolved. CDR1 KGHSH and CDR2 LQKENI come from the germline V gene. Trimming stripped 0 bases from V and 0 bases from J, with 8 bases between. The CDR3 has 15 residues. DNA for the CDR3: TGTGCCAGCTCACCACCACCAGGTCTGAACACTGAAGCTTTCTTT. Residues: CASSPPPGLNTEAFF. The variable domain in full, completed from reference TRBV18 and TRBJ1-1, reads NAGVMQNPRHLVRRRGQEARLRCSPMKGHSHVYWYRQLPEEGLKFMVYLQKENIIDESGMPKERFSAEFPKEGPSILRIQQVVRGDSAAYFCASSPPPGLNTEAFFGQGTRLTVV.

In this sample, this clone turned up once. This chain connects TRBV14 to TRBJ2-7, with a possible D match to TRBD2 (6 bases). The CDR3 contains 16 residues. Germline values: CDR1 SGHDN, CDR2 FVKESK. V lost 4 bases and J 2 bases, leaving 18 bases between the germline ends. This CDR3 reads CASSRGWGRSAYEQYF. As DNA, the CDR3 is TGTGCCAGCAGCCGGGGTTGGGGGAGGAGCGCCTACGAGCAGTACTTC.

The J gene is TRBJ1-1, the V gene TRBV30; 8 positions match TRBD1. The CDR3 totals 14 residues. The trim removed 2 bases at V and 1 base at J, leaving 3 bases unmatched. Germline CDR1 reads GTSNPN; CDR2 reads SVGIG (reference sequence). In DNA form, the CDR3 reads TGTGCCTGGAGTTGGACAGGGCCGAACACTGAAGCTTTCTTT. Its protein product is CAWSWTGPNTEAFF.

This chain uses TRBV25-1 with TRBJ1-2; D unclear. The germline CDR1 and CDR2 sequences are MGHDK and SYGVNS. V was trimmed by 2 bases and J by 0 bases, leaving 13 bases between them. The CDR3 length is 16 residues. The CDR3 spells CASSERYIASNYGYTF. The CDR3 DNA reads as TGTGCCAGCAGTGAACGGTATATAGCATCTAACTATGGCTACACCTTC.

The rearrangement joins TRBV19 to TRBJ2-7; TRBD1 agrees at 10 bases. Germline values: CDR1 LNHDA, CDR2 SQIVND (reference sequence). V lost 7 bases, J lost 2 bases, and 2 bases stayed unmatched. This CDR3 has 13 amino acids. This CDR3 reads CASTGTGAYEQYF. CDR3 coding DNA: TGTGCCAGTACAGGGACAGGGGCCTACGAGCAGTACTTC.

This clone appeared a few times. The chain combines TRBV7-3 with TRBJ1-1; D is uncertain. Trimming took off 0 bases at V and 3 bases at J, with 8 bases between the two ends. The CDR3 runs 14 residues. CDR1 and CDR2 (germline): SGHTA, FQGTGA. The CDR3 is CASSLTAADTEAFF. Written as DNA, the CDR3 is TGTGCCAGCAGCTTAACGGCGGCGGACACTGAAGCTTTCTTT.